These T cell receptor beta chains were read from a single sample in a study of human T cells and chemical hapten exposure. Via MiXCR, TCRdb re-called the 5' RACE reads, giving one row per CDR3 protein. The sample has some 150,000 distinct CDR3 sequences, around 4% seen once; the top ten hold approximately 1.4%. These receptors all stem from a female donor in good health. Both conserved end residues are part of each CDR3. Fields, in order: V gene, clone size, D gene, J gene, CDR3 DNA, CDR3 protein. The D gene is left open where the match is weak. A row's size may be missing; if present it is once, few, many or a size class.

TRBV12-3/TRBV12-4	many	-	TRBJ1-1	TGTGCCAGCAGTCCCAGGGTAATGAACACTGAAGCTTTCTTT	CASSPRVMNTEAFF
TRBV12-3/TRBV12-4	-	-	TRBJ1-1	TGTGCCAGCCGCAAAAAGGGGCCCGGGCCGATGAACACTGAAGCTTTCTTT	CASRKKGPGPMNTEAFF
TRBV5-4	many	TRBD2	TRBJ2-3	TGTGCCAGCAGACGGGGGGTCCACACAGATACGCAGTATTTT	CASRRGVHTDTQYF
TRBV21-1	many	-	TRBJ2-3	TGTGCCAGCACCATTATCGCCCGAAATAGCACAGATACGCAGTATTTT	CASTIIARNSTDTQYF
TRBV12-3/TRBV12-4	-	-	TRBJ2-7	TGTGCCAGCAGTTTACCTAGCGACGAGCAGTACTTC	CASSLPSDEQYF
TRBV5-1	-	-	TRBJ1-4	TGCGCCAGCAGCTTGGTGTGGGACCGCCCCAGCGGCGAAAAACTGTTTTTT	CASSLVWDRPSGEKLFF
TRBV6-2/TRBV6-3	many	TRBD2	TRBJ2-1	TGTGCCAGCAGGCCCACCTTATGGACTAGCGGGGAATACAATGAGCAGTTCTTC	CASRPTLWTSGEYNEQFF
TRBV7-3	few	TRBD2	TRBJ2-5	TGTGCCAGCAGCCAAAACCCGGGGGGGACCCAGTACTTC	CASSQNPGGTQYF
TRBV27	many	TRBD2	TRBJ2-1	TGTGCCAGCAGTGTGACTAGCCCCCTCTACAATGAGCAGTTCTTC	CASSVTSPLYNEQFF
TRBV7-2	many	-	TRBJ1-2	TGTGCCAGCAGGGCGGGACCCGTAGGTGGCTACACCTTC	CASRAGPVGGYTF
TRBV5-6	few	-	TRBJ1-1	TGTGCCAGCAGCTTCCAGAACACTGAAGCTTTCTTT	CASSFQNTEAFF
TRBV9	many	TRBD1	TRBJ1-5	TGTGCCAGCAGCGCAGGGACAGGGTTTAATCAGCCCCAGCATTTT	CASSAGTGFNQPQHF
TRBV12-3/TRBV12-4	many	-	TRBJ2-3	TGTGCCAGCAGGAAGGGGGGAACCAACCCAGATACGCAGTATTTT	CASRKGGTNPDTQYF
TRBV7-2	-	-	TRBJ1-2	TGTGCCAGCAGCTTAACCCAGGGACCTAACTATGGCTACACCTTC	CASSLTQGPNYGYTF
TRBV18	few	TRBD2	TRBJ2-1	TGTGCCAGCTCCGCCTTAGCGGGGAATTACAATGAGCAGTTCTTC	CASSALAGNYNEQFF
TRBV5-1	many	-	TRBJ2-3	TGCGCCAGCAGCTACCCCACAGATACGCAGTATTTT	CASSYPTDTQYF
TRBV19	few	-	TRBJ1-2	TGTGCCAGTAGTATGTACCCAACTCCAGGGGTCGGCTACACCTTC	CASSMYPTPGVGYTF
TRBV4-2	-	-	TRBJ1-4	TGTGCCAGCAGCCAACAGCGGGGACGGACGAATGAAAAACTGTTTTTT	CASSQQRGRTNEKLFF
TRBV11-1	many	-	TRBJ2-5	TGTGCCAGCAGCTTAGCCGGGACAGAGACCCAGTACTTC	CASSLAGTETQYF
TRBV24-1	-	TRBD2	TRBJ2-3	TGTGCCACCAGTGAGGGGAGCGGGGGCAAGGCAGATACGAAGTATTTT	CATSEGSGGKADTKYF
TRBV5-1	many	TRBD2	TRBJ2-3	TGCGCCAGCAGCCCAGGGACTAGCGCCACAGATACGCAGTATTTT	CASSPGTSATDTQYF
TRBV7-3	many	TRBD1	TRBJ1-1	TGTGCCAGCAGCTTAACACGGGACAGGGGGCGGGGAACTGAAGCTTTCTTT	CASSLTRDRGRGTEAFF
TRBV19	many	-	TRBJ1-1	TGTGCCAGTAGTATAGATCGTAAGGCCGCCAATATCTTT	CASSIDRKAANIF
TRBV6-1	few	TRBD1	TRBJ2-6	TGTGCCAGCAATGGAGGGACAGGGTCTTCTGGGGCCAACGTCCTGACTTTC	CASNGGTGSSGANVLTF